Listed here are 8 T cell receptor beta chains from one sample, sequenced in a study of human T cells and chemical hapten exposure. TCRdb recomputed calls from the RACE reads with MiXCR, one row per CDR3 protein. The repertoire consists of tens of thousands of distinct CDR3 sequences, with about 11% occurring once and the leading ten covering roughly 4%. As for time point: pre-sensitization, week 0. Treatment defined: therapeutic diphenylcyclopropenone sensitization with weekly scalp DPC. Sequencing used whole blood, obtained in connection with sensitization to the hapten diphenylcyclopropenone (DPC). The receptors stem from a woman aged 40 to 50 with alopecia areata. Some clones in this sample may be carry-over from other donors' samples.

The chain couples TRBV5-1 to TRBJ2-1, with D hard to call. Trimming cost V 5 bases and J 1 base, with 10 bases left between them. There are 14 residues in the CDR3. Germline CDR1 is SGHRS and CDR2 is YFSETQ. The CDR3 spells CASSLLRSYNEQFF. Here the CDR3 DNA reads TGCGCCAGCAGTTTGCTGCGGTCCTACAATGAGCAGTTCTTC.

This sequence joins TRBV12-3 or TRBV12-4 and TRBJ1-5, with D possibly being TRBD1 (6 bases). CDR3 size: 14 residues. Trimming stripped 6 bases from V and 2 bases from J, with 11 bases between. The CDR3: CASRLDSGNQPQHF. The CDR3 DNA is TGTGCCAGCAGACTGGACAGCGGCAATCAGCCCCAGCATTTT.

This clonotype was picked up many times. V usage is TRBV7-8 and J usage is TRBJ1-2, with D possibly matching TRBD1 (5 bases). CDR3 length: 12 amino acids. Trimming took off 5 bases at V and 8 bases at J, with 12 bases between the two ends. Germline CDR1 reads SGHVS; CDR2 reads FQNEAQ. CDR3 residues: CASSPGEPGYTF. CDR3 nucleotides: TGTGCCAGCAGCCCGGGGGAGCCCGGCTACACCTTC.

This clonotype was recorded at least ten times. CDR3 DNA: TGTGCCAGCAGCACCCAGGGGGCAGGTGATTCACCCCTCCACTTT. It is translated as CASSTQGAGDSPLHF. The V gene is TRBV7-2, the J gene TRBJ1-6; 8 nucleotides line up with TRBD1. The CDR3 has 15 residues. Per the germline V gene, CDR1 is SGHTA and CDR2 is FQGNSA. Unmatched junction bases numbered 8, after V lost 5 bases and J lost 8 bases. Full variable domain (remainder filled in from reference TRBV7-2 and TRBJ1-6): GAGVSQSPSNKVTEKGKDVELRCDPISGHTALYWYRQSLGQGLEFLIYFQGNSAPDKSGLPSDRFSAERTGGSVSTLTIQRTQQEDSAVYLCASSTQGAGDSPLHFGNGTRLTVT.

This clonotype was observed a few times. The rearrangement joins TRBV6-5 to TRBJ2-5; D call uncertain. The germline CDR1 and CDR2 sequences are MNHEY and SVGAGI. This CDR3 region has 11 residues. Trimming cost V 2 bases and J 4 bases, with 2 bases left between them. Written as DNA, the CDR3 is TGTGCCAGCAGTTACGGAGAGACCCAGTACTTC. Its translation: CASSYGETQYF.

This chain joins TRBV4-2 and TRBJ2-3; no firm D call. This CDR3 has 13 residues. V gave up 4 bases and J gave up 1 base, with 6 bases separating them. Germline assignment: CDR1 LGHNA and CDR2 YNFKEQ. The CDR3 sequence: CASSLARTDTQYF. The CDR3 DNA follows: TGTGCCAGCAGCCTCGCGCGCACAGATACGCAGTATTTT.

With regard to this clonotype: One end of the junction does not line up with germline, which may come from a read error. The gene calls are TRBV29-1 and TRBJ2-3; 8 bases are a match to TRBD2. In germline, CDR1 is SQVTM, CDR2 ANQGSEA. The CDR3 length is 14 residues. CDR3 in amino acids: CSVEGGLVPDTQYF. CDR3 nucleotides: TGCAGCGTCGAAGGGGGACTAGTCCCAGATACGCAGTATTTT.

The table lists this clonotype with many counts. The rearrangement links TRBV6-2 or TRBV6-3 to TRBJ1-6, with 7 bases matching TRBD1. CDR1 is MNHEY and CDR2 is SVGEGT in the germline V gene. The V and J ends lost 2 bases and 4 bases, in that order; junction bases with no gene match: 2. The CDR3 spans 15 residues. CDR3 residues: CASSYRGQYNSPLHF. CDR3 DNA: TGTGCCAGCAGTTACAGGGGACAGTATAATTCACCCCTCCACTTT.